A selection of T cell receptor beta chains follows, all from one sample in a study of naive and memory T cell subsets. Via MiXCR, TCRdb re-called the UMI-ligation and nested PCR reads, giving one row per CDR3 protein. Of tens of thousands of distinct CDR3 sequences listed, roughly 10% are singletons. The sample taken for sequencing was naive CD4+ T cells from blood. These receptors were obtained from a human donor in good health. CDR3s include the opening cysteine and the closing phenylalanine or tryptophan.

j_call: TRBJ2-2
v_call: TRBV5-1
cdr3_aa: CASAVGGSANTGELFF

j_call: TRBJ1-1
v_call: TRBV14
cdr3_aa: CASSQDVVAFF

j_call: TRBJ2-3
v_call: TRBV7-9
cdr3_aa: CASSRGGLADTQYF

j_call: TRBJ2-7
v_call: TRBV30
cdr3_aa: CAWSMDRGVRNEQYF

j_call: TRBJ1-2
v_call: TRBV12-3/TRBV12-4
cdr3_aa: CASSFGQAQGGYTF

j_call: TRBJ1-6
v_call: TRBV30
cdr3_aa: CAWSGGRGQGGDSPLHF

j_call: TRBJ2-7
v_call: TRBV10-3
cdr3_aa: CAISSRVEQYF

j_call: TRBJ2-7
v_call: TRBV18
cdr3_aa: CASSPGQGARYEQYF

j_call: TRBJ2-2
v_call: TRBV5-5
cdr3_aa: CASSGGDGRRNTGELFF

j_call: TRBJ2-3
v_call: TRBV7-2
cdr3_aa: CASSLVPLPPDTQYF

j_call: TRBJ2-5
v_call: TRBV27
cdr3_aa: CASSLSILAATQETQYF

j_call: TRBJ1-4
v_call: TRBV6-2/TRBV6-3
cdr3_aa: CASRLRDPNEKLFF

j_call: TRBJ2-5
v_call: TRBV7-2
cdr3_aa: CASSLGLAGGEETQYF

j_call: TRBJ2-1
v_call: TRBV4-3
cdr3_aa: CASSQALEYNEQFF

j_call: TRBJ2-1
v_call: TRBV19
cdr3_aa: CATRQDSGNEQFF

j_call: TRBJ2-3
v_call: TRBV18
cdr3_aa: CASSQQGARGDTQYF

j_call: TRBJ2-3
v_call: TRBV6-5
cdr3_aa: CAVPEWSDTQYF

j_call: TRBJ1-2
v_call: TRBV11-2
cdr3_aa: CASSFPSTGSYGYTF

j_call: TRBJ2-3
v_call: TRBV12-3/TRBV12-4
cdr3_aa: CASSPTSSGSADTQYF

j_call: TRBJ2-1
v_call: TRBV2
cdr3_aa: CASSELDRGHYNEQFF

j_call: TRBJ2-7
v_call: TRBV5-1
cdr3_aa: CASSLETSGGYEQYF

j_call: TRBJ2-6
v_call: TRBV5-1
cdr3_aa: CASSFRTSTSGANVLTF

j_call: TRBJ2-2
v_call: TRBV2
cdr3_aa: CASSGTQTGELFF

j_call: TRBJ1-2
v_call: TRBV10-3
cdr3_aa: CAIGGNYGYTF

j_call: TRBJ2-5
v_call: TRBV7-9
cdr3_aa: CASSLDAAGGLIIETQYF

j_call: TRBJ2-1
v_call: TRBV2
cdr3_aa: CASSAETVGEQFF

j_call: TRBJ2-1
v_call: TRBV6-2/TRBV6-3
cdr3_aa: CASSYSGQHNEQFF

j_call: TRBJ2-7
v_call: TRBV12-3/TRBV12-4
cdr3_aa: CASSLNSALYEQYF